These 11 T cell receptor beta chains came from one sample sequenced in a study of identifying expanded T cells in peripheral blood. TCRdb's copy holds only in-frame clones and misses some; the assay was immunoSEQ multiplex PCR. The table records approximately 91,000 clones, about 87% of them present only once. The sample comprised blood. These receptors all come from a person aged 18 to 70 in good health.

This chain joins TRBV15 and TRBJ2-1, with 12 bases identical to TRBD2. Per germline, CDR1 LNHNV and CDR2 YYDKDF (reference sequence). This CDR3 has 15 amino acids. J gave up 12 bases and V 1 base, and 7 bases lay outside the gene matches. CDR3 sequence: CATSRAGLAGMRQFF. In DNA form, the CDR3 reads TGTGCCACCAGCAGAGCCGGACTAGCGGGAATGCGGCAGTTCTTC.

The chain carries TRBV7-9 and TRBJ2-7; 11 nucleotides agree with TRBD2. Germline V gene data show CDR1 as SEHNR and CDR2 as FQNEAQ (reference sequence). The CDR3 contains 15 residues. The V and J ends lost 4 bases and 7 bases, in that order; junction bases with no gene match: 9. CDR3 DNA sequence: TGTGCCAGCAGCTCGGGACTAGCGGAGGTCGGAGAGCAGTACTTC. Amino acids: CASSSGLAEVGEQYF.

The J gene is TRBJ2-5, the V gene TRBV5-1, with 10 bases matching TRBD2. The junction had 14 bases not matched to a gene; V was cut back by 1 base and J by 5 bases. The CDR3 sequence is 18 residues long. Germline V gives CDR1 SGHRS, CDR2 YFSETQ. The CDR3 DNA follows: TGCGCCAGCAGCTTGAAGCCCAGCGGGAGGGAACTTCCCGAGACCCAGTACTTC. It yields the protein CASSLKPSGRELPETQYF.

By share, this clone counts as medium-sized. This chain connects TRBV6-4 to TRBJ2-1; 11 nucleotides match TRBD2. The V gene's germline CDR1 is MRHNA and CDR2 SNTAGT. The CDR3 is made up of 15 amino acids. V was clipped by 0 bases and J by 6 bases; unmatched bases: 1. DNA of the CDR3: TGTGCCAGCAGTGACTCTAGCGGGGGGGCCAATGAGCAGTTCTTC. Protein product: CASSDSSGGANEQFF.

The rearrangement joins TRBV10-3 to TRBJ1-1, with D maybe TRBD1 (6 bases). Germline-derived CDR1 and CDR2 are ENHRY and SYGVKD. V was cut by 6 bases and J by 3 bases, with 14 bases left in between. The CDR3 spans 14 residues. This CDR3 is CAISAQGRDTEAFF. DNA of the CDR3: TGTGCCATCAGCGCACAGGGACGGGACACTGAAGCTTTCTTT.

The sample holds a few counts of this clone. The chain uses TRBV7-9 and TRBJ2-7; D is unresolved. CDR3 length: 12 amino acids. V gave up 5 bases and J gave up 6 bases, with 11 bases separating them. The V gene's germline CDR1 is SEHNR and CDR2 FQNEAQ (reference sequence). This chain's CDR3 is CASSTQTGEQYF. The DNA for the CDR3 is TGTGCCAGCAGCACACAGACCGGCGAGCAGTACTTC.

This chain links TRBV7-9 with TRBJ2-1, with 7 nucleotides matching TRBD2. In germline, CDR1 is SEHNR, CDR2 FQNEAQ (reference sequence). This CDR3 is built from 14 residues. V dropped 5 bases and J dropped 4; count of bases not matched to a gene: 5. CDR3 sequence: CASSPSAGYNEQFF. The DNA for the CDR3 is TGTGCCAGCAGCCCCTCAGCGGGGTACAATGAGCAGTTCTTC.

As DNA, the CDR3 is TGTGCCAGCAGCTTTGGCAGGAGCGCCCACACAGATACGCAGTATTTT. Protein: CASSFGRSAHTDTQYF. The chain links TRBV7-3 to TRBJ2-3; no clear D gene. Trimming removed 3 bases at V and 2 bases at J, with 15 bases between. Looked up from germline, CDR1 is SGHTA and CDR2 is FQGTGA. This CDR3 is 16 amino acids long.

CDR3 DNA: TGTGCCAGCAGCGTTAAGACTCTACAAGAGACCCAGTACTTC. This sequence encodes CASSVKTLQETQYF. This chain connects TRBV7-2 to TRBJ2-5; D gene uncertain. CDR3 length equals 14 residues. V dropped 5 bases and J dropped 2 bases, with 12 bases sitting between them. The germline V gene has CDR1 SGHTA and CDR2 FQGNSA. The variable domain in full, with the rest retrieved from reference TRBV7-2 and TRBJ2-5, is GAGVSQSPSNKVTEKGKDVELRCDPISGHTALYWYRQSLGQGLEFLIYFQGNSAPDKSGLPSDRFSAERTGGSVSTLTIQRTQQEDSAVYLCASSVKTLQETQYFGPGTRLLVL.

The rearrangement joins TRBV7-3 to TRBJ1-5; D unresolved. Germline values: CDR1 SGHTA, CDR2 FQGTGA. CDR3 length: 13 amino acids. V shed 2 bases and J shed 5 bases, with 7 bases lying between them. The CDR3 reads CASSLGTDQPQHF. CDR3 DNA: TGTGCCAGCAGCTTAGGCACCGATCAGCCCCAGCATTTT.

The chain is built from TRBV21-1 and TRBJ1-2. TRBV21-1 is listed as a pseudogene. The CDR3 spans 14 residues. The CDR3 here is CASSPQSPPRGYTF. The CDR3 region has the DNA TGTGCCAGCAGCCCCCAAAGCCCCCCCCGAGGCTACACCTTC.